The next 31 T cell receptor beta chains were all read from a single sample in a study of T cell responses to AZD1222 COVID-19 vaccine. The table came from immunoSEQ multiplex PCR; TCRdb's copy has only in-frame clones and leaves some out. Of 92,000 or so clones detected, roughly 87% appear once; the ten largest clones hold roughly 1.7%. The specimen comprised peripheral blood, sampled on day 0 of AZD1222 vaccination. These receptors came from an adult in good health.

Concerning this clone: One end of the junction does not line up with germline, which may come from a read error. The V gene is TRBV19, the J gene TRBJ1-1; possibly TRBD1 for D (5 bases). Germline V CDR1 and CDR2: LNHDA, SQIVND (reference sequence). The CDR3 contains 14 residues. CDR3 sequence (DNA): TGTGCCAGTAGTAGGGCAGCAGGGAACGCTGAAGCTTTCTTT. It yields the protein CASSRAAGNAEAFF. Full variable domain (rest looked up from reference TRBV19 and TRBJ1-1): DGGITQSPKYLFRKEGQNVTLSCEQNLNHDAMYWYRQDPGQGLRLIYYSQIVNDFQKGDIAEGYSVSREKKESFPLTVTSAQKNPTAFYLCASSRAAGNAEAFFGQGTRLTVV.

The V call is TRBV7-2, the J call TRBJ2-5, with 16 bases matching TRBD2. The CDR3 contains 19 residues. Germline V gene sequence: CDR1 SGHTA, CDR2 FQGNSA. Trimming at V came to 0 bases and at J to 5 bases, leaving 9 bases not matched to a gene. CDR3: CASSLAAGTSGGAWETQYF. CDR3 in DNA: TGTGCCAGCAGCTTAGCGGCGGGGACTAGCGGGGGGGCTTGGGAGACCCAGTACTTC.

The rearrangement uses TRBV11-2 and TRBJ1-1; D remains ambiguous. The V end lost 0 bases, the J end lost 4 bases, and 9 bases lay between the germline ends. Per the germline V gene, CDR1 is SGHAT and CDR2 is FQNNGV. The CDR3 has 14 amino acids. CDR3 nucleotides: TGTGCCAGCAGCTTAGAAACGGTAGGCACTGAAGCTTTCTTT. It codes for CASSLETVGTEAFF. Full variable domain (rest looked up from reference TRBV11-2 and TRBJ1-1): EAGVAQSPRYKIIEKRQSVAFWCNPISGHATLYWYQQILGQGPKLLIQFQNNGVVDDSQLPKDRFSAERLKGVDSTLKIQPAKLEDSAVYLCASSLETVGTEAFFGQGTRLTVV.

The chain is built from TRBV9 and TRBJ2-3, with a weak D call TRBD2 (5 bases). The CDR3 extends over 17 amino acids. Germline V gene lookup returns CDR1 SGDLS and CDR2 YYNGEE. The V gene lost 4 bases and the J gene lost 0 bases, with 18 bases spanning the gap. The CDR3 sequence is CASSPWSMGSSTDTQYF. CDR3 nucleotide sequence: TGTGCCAGCAGCCCCTGGAGTATGGGGAGCAGCACAGATACGCAGTATTTT.

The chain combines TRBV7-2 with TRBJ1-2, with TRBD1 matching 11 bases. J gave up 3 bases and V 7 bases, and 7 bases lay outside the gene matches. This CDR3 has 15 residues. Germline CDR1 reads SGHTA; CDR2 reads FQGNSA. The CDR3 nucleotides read TGTGCCAGCATCGAGGACAGGGGGCGCGACTATGGCTACACCTTC. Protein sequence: CASIEDRGRDYGYTF.

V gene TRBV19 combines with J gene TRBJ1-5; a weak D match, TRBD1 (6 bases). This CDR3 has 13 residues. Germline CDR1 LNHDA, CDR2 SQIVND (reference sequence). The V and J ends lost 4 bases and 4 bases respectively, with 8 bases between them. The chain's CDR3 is CASSNRENQPQHF. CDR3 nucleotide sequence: TGTGCCAGTAGTAACAGGGAAAATCAGCCCCAGCATTTT.

This CDR3 reads CASSLFSNQPQHF. The CDR3 coding sequence is TGTGCCAGCAGCTTATTTAGCAATCAGCCCCAGCATTTT. This chain connects TRBV5-5 to TRBJ1-5; D not certain. CDR3 length: 13 residues. V was pared by 2 bases and J by 0 bases, with 3 bases between. Per germline, CDR1 SGHKS and CDR2 YYEKEE (reference sequence).

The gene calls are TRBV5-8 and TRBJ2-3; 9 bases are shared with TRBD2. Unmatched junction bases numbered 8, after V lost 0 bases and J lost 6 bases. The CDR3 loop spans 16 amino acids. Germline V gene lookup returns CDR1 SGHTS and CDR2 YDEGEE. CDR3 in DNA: TGTGCCAGCAGCTTGGGCCCTAGCGGGGCGGGTGATACGCAGTATTTT. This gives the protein CASSLGPSGAGDTQYF.

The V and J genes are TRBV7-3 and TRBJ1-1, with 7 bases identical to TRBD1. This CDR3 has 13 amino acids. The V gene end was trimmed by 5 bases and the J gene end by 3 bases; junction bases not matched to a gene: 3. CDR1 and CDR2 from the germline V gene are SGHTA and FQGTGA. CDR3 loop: CASSITGDTEAFF. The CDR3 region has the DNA TGTGCCAGCAGCATCACAGGGGACACTGAAGCTTTCTTT.

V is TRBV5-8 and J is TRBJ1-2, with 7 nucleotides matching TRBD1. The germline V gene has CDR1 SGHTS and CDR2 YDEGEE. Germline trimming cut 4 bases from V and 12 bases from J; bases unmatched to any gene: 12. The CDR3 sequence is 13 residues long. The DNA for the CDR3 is TGTGCCAGCAGCCGTGACAGGGCAGGAATCCACACCTTC. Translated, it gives CASSRDRAGIHTF.

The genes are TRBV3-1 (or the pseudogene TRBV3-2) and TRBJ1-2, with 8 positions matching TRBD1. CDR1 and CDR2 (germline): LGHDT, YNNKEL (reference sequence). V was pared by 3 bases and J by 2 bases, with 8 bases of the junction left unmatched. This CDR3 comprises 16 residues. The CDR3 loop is CASSQSWTGWNYGYTF. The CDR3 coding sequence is TGTGCCAGCAGCCAGTCTTGGACAGGGTGGAACTATGGCTACACCTTC.

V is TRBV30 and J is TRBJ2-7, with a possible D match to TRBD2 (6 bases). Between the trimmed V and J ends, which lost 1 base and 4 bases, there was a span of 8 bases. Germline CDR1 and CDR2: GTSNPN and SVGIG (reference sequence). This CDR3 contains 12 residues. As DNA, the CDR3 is TGTGCCTGGAGTGGGGGGGATTACGAGCAGTACTTC. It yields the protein CAWSGGDYEQYF. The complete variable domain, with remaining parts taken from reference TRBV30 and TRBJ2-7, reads SQTIHQWPATLVQPVGSPLSLECTVEGTSNPNLYWYRQAAGRGLQLLFYSVGIGQISSEVPQNLSASRPQDRQFILSSKKLLLSDSGFYLCAWSGGDYEQYFGPGTRLTVT.

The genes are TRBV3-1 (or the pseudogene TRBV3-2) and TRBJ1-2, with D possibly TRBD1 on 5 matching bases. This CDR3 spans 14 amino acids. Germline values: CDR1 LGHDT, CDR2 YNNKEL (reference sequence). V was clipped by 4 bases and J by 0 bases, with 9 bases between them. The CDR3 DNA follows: TGTGCCAGCAGCCGTCCGGACACTAACTATGGCTACACCTTC. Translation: CASSRPDTNYGYTF.

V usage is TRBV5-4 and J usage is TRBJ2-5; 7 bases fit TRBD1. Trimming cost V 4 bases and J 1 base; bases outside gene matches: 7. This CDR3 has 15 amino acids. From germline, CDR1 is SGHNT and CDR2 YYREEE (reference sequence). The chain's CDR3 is CASSHPGQSQETQYF. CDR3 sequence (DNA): TGTGCCAGCAGCCACCCGGGACAGAGCCAAGAGACCCAGTACTTC.

CDR3 nucleotides: TGTGCCGGGGACAGGGGGAACCGTTATGGCTACACCTTC. Protein product: CAGDRGNRYGYTF. The rearrangement uses TRBV30 and TRBJ1-2; 11 bases fit TRBD1. Germline V gene sequence: CDR1 GTSNPN, CDR2 SVGIG (reference sequence). The V segment lost 8 bases and the J segment 5 bases; nucleotides outside the gene matches: 7. This CDR3 is built from 13 residues.

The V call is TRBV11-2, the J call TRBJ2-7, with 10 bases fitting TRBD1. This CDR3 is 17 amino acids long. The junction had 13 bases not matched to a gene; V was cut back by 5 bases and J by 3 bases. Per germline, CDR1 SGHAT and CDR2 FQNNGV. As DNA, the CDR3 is TGTGCCAGCAGCCCTATTCACGGGACAGGGGACAGCTACGAGCAGTACTTC. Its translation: CASSPIHGTGDSYEQYF.

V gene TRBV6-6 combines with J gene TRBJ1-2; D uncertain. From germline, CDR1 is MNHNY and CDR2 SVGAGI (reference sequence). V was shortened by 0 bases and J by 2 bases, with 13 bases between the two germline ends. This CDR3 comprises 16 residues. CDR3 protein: CASSYSLQAGNYGYTF. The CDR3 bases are TGTGCCAGCAGTTACTCCCTCCAGGCGGGGAACTATGGCTACACCTTC.

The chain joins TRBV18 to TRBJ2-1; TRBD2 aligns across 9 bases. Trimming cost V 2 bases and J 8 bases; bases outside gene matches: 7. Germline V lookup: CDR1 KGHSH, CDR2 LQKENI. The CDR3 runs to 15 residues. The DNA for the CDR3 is TGTGCCAGCTCACCAGGGCCTAGCGGGGTGTATGAGCAGTTCTTC. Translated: CASSPGPSGVYEQFF.

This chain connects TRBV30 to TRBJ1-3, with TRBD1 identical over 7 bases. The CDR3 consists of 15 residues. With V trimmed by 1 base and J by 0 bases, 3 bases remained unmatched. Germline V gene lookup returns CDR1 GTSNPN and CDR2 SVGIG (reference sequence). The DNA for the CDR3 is TGTGCCTGGAGTGGGGACAGTACCTCTGGAAACACCATATATTTT. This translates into CAWSGDSTSGNTIYF.

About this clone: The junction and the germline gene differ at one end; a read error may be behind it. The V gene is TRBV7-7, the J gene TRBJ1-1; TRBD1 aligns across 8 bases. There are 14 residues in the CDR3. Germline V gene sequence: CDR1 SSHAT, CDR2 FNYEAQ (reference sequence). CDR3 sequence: CASSFRTGRTEAFF. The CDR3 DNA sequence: TGTGCTAGCAGCTTTAGGACAGGGAGGACTGAAGCTTTCTTT.

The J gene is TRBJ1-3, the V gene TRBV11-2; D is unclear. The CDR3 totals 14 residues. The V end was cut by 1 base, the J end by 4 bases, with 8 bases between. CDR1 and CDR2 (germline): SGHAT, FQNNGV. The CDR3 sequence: CASSLGTYGNTIYF. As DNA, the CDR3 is TGTGCCAGCAGCTTAGGGACGTACGGAAACACCATATATTTT.

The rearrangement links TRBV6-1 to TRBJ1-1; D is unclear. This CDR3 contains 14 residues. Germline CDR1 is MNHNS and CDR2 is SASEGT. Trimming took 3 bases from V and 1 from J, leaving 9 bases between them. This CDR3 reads CASSENSPNTEAFF. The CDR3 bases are TGTGCCAGCAGTGAGAACAGCCCGAACACTGAAGCTTTCTTT.

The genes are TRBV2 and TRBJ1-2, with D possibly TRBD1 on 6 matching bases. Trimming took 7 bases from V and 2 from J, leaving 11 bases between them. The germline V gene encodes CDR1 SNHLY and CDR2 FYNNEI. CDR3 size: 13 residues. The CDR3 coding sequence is TGTGCCAGCACCCGGGACAACAACTATGGCTACACCTTC. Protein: CASTRDNNYGYTF. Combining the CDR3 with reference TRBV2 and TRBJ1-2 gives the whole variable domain EPEVTQTPSHQVTQMGQEVILRCVPISNHLYFYWYRQILGQKVEFLVSFYNNEISEKSEIFDDQFSVERPDGSNFTLKIRSTKLEDSAMYFCASTRDNNYGYTFGSGTRLTVV.

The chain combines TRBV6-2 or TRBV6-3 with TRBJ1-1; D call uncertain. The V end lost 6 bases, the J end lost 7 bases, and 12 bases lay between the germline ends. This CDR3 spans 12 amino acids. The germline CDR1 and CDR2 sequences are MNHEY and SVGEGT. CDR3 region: CASSRGQFEAFF. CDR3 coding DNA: TGTGCCAGCAGCCGCGGTCAGTTTGAAGCTTTCTTT.

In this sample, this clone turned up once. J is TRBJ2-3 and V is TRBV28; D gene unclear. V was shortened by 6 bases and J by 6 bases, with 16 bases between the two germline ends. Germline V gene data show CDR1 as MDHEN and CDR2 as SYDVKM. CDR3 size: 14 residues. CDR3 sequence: CASSTPLGSDTQYF. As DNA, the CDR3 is TGTGCCAGCAGCACTCCTCTAGGTTCGGATACGCAGTATTTT.

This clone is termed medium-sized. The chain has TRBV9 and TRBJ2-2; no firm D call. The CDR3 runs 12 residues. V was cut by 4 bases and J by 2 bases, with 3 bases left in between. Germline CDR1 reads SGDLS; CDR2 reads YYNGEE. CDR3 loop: CASSLNTGELFF. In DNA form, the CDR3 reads TGTGCCAGCAGCTTAAACACCGGGGAGCTGTTTTTT. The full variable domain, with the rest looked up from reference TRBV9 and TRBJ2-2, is DSGVTQTPKHLITATGQRVTLRCSPRSGDLSVYWYQQSLDQGLQFLIQYYNGEERAKGNILERFSAQQFPDLHSELNLSSLELGDSALYFCASSLNTGELFFGEGSRLTVL.

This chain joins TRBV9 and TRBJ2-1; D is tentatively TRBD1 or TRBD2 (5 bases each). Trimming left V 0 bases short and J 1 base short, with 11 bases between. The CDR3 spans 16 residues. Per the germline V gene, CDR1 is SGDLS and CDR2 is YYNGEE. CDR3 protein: CASSVGDRQSYNEQFF. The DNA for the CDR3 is TGTGCCAGCAGCGTAGGGGACCGTCAGTCCTACAATGAGCAGTTCTTC. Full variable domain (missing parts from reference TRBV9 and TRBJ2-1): DSGVTQTPKHLITATGQRVTLRCSPRSGDLSVYWYQQSLDQGLQFLIQYYNGEERAKGNILERFSAQQFPDLHSELNLSSLELGDSALYFCASSVGDRQSYNEQFFGPGTRLTVL.

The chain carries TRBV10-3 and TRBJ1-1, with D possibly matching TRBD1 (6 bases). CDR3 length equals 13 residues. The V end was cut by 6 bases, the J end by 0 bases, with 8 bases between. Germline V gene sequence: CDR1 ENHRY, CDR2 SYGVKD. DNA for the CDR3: TGTGCCATCAGAACAGGGTTGAACACTGAAGCTTTCTTT. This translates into CAIRTGLNTEAFF.

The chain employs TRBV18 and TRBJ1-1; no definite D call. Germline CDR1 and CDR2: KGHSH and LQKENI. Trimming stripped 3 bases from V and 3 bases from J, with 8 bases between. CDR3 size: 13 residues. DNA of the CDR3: TGTGCCAGCTCACCCAGGATGGACACTGAAGCTTTCTTT. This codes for CASSPRMDTEAFF.

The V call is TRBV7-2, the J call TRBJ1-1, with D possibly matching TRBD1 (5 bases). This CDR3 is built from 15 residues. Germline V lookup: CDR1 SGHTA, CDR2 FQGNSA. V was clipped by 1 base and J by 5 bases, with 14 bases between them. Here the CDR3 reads CASSLGAQGRTEAFF. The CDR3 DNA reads TGTGCCAGCAGCTTAGGGGCCCAGGGTAGGACTGAAGCTTTCTTT.

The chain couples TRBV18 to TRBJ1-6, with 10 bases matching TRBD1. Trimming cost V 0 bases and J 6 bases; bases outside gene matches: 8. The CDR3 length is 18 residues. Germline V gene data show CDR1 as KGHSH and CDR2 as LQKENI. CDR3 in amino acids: CASSPPSGQGNINSPLHF. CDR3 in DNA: TGTGCCAGCTCACCACCCTCGGGACAGGGGAATATTAATTCACCCCTCCACTTT.